The 21 T cell receptor beta chains below all came from one sample that was sequenced in a study of early T cells in non-severe SARS-CoV-2 infection. MiXCR, applied by TCRdb to the 5' RACE reads, yields one record per CDR3 protein. The table lists more than 45,000 distinct CDR3 sequences, roughly an eighth of them singletons. The material sequenced was whole blood. The receptors originated from an adult who was a healthcare worker with PCR-confirmed SARS-CoV-2 infection or an uninfected control (not recorded which).

This clonotype was detected a few times. The CDR3 coding sequence is TGTGCCTCAAGCAGGGGTTGGGAGACCCAGTACTTC. Its protein is CASSRGWETQYF. The V and J genes are TRBV10-3 and TRBJ2-5, with D perhaps TRBD1 (6 bases). V gave up 11 bases and J gave up 5 bases, with 15 bases separating them. CDR3 length: 12 amino acids. CDR1 ENHRY and CDR2 SYGVKD come from the germline V gene.

This clonotype was counted a few times. V and J are TRBV7-2 and TRBJ1-4, with 8 bases lining up with TRBD1. V gave up 2 bases and J gave up 8 bases; unmatched junction bases: 7. The CDR3 has 15 residues. CDR1 and CDR2 from the germline V gene are SGHTA and FQGNSA. The CDR3 DNA follows: TGTGCCAGCAGCTTAAACCAGGGGGCAAACGAAAAACTGTTTTTT. Its translation: CASSLNQGANEKLFF.

This clonotype was counted between two and nine times. V gene TRBV20-1 combines with J gene TRBJ2-1, with 12 bases matching TRBD2. After removal of 1 base from V and 8 bases from J, the junction contained 6 bases not matched to a gene. This CDR3 contains 15 residues. Germline V gene sequence: CDR1 DFQATT, CDR2 SNEGSKA (reference sequence). The CDR3 region is CSARGTSGNLYEQFF. In DNA form, the CDR3 reads TGCAGTGCTAGAGGGACTAGCGGGAATTTGTATGAGCAGTTCTTC.

V gene TRBV6-1 combines with J gene TRBJ2-1; the match to TRBD2 covers 9 bases. CDR3 length equals 16 residues. Germline lookup yields CDR1 MNHNS and CDR2 SASEGT. V shed 6 bases, J shed 0 bases, and the junction held 6 bases outside the gene matches. The CDR3 loop reads CASRGPGLASYNEQFF. CDR3 DNA: TGTGCCAGCAGAGGACCGGGACTAGCCTCCTACAATGAGCAGTTCTTC.

J is TRBJ2-5 and V is TRBV9, with D unresolved. Trimming removed 0 bases at V and 1 base at J, with 13 bases between. The CDR3 covers 16 residues. Germline V CDR1 and CDR2: SGDLS, YYNGEE. The CDR3 DNA sequence: TGTGCCAGCAGCGTAGGACCCACTAAGGCCCAAGAGACCCAGTACTTC. It translates to CASSVGPTKAQETQYF. The full variable domain, its missing parts supplied by reference TRBV9 and TRBJ2-5, is DSGVTQTPKHLITATGQRVTLRCSPRSGDLSVYWYQQSLDQGLQFLIQYYNGEERAKGNILERFSAQQFPDLHSELNLSSLELGDSALYFCASSVGPTKAQETQYFGPGTRLLVL.

This clonotype counts as medium-sized (0.01 to 0.1%). The chain uses TRBV7-6 and TRBJ1-6, with a weak D call TRBD1 (5 bases). CDR1 and CDR2 (germline): SGHVS, FNYEAQ. V dropped 4 bases and J dropped 9 bases, with 22 bases sitting between them. This CDR3 contains 17 residues. The CDR3 coding sequence is TGTGCCAGCAGCTCAGGCCCGACAGAGGGGTTTGGTTCACCCCTCCACTTT. It is translated as CASSSGPTEGFGSPLHF.

This clonotype appeared a single time. A much larger clone is a single base away; this may be a read error. The chain recombines TRBV5-1 with TRBJ2-2; 11 bases fit TRBD2. The CDR3 has 15 residues. The germline V gene encodes CDR1 SGHRS and CDR2 YFSETQ. CDR3 sequence reads: CDSRAGTSGTGELFF. In DNA, the CDR3 is TGCGACAGCAGGGCTGGGACTAGCGGCACCGGGGAGCTGTTTTTT.

The chain carries TRBV7-3 and TRBJ2-4; D remains ambiguous. The germline V gene has CDR1 SGHTA and CDR2 FQGTGA. The CDR3 is 16 residues long. Trimming took 1 base from V and 0 from J, leaving 10 bases between them. CDR3 protein: CASSLIYVVAKNIQYF. The CDR3, as DNA: TGTGCCAGCAGCTTAATCTATGTGGTAGCCAAAAACATTCAGTACTTC.

The table lists this clonotype with many counts. The V and J genes are TRBV10-3 and TRBJ1-1; D gene unclear. Germline V gene lookup returns CDR1 ENHRY and CDR2 SYGVKD. V lost 0 bases and J 0 bases, leaving 5 bases between the germline ends. The CDR3 has 14 amino acids. CDR3: CAISESEMNTEAFF. As DNA, the CDR3 is TGTGCCATCAGTGAGTCCGAAATGAACACTGAAGCTTTCTTT.

The sample holds many counts of this clonotype. V usage is TRBV7-3 and J usage is TRBJ2-5; D gene unclear. The CDR3 has 13 amino acids. Germline CDR1 reads SGHTA; CDR2 reads FQGTGA. Trimming cost V 2 bases and J 1 base, with 5 bases left between them. CDR3 in amino acids: CASSLYGQETQYF. In nucleotides, the CDR3 is TGTGCCAGCAGCTTATACGGCCAAGAGACCCAGTACTTC.

The V and J genes are TRBV5-1 and TRBJ2-2; weak D call: TRBD1 (6 bases). The germline CDR1 and CDR2 sequences are SGHRS and YFSETQ. This CDR3 spans 15 amino acids. V lost 4 bases and J 3 bases, leaving 13 bases between the germline ends. The CDR3 coding sequence is TGCGCCAGCAGCGGTACAGGGTCGGACACCGGGGAGCTGTTTTTT. It codes for CASSGTGSDTGELFF.

The chain carries TRBV7-9 and TRBJ1-1; 9 nucleotides align to TRBD1. The CDR3 length is 15 residues. The germline gives CDR1 SEHNR, CDR2 FQNEAQ (reference sequence). V dropped 1 base and J dropped 5; count of bases not matched to a gene: 5. CDR3 sequence reads: CASSLGTGGGTEAFF. CDR3 nucleotide sequence: TGTGCCAGCAGCTTAGGCACAGGGGGCGGAACTGAAGCTTTCTTT.

The V call is TRBV6-2 or TRBV6-3, the J call TRBJ2-2, with no clear D. V shed 4 bases and J shed 4 bases, with 10 bases lying between them. Per germline, CDR1 MNHEY and CDR2 SVGEGT. The CDR3 is 14 amino acids. The CDR3 region has the DNA TGTGCCAGCAGTTTGGTGGCAGTCACCGGGGAGCTGTTTTTT. Its protein product is CASSLVAVTGELFF.

In nucleotides, the CDR3 is TGTGCCAGCAGTGTGGGCCGCCTCTATGGCTACACCTTC. It yields the protein CASSVGRLYGYTF. The rearrangement links TRBV6-1 to TRBJ1-2; D gene uncertain. V was pared by 4 bases and J by 4 bases, with 10 bases between. This CDR3 has 13 amino acids. Per the germline V gene, CDR1 is MNHNS and CDR2 is SASEGT.

The chain employs TRBV24-1 and TRBJ1-1, with D hard to call. Trimming cost V 1 base and J 6 bases, with 17 bases left between them. The CDR3 has 16 residues. Germline loops: CDR1 KGHDR, CDR2 SFDVKD. CDR3 amino acids: CATSDFYIGLWAEAFF. The CDR3 bases are TGTGCCACCAGTGATTTTTATATAGGGCTTTGGGCTGAAGCTTTCTTT.

This clonotype was seen a handful of times. This chain links TRBV29-1 with TRBJ2-5, with D unresolved. Trimming shortened V by 4 bases and J by 1 base, and 1 base separated the two germline ends. This CDR3 spans 10 amino acids. Germline V CDR1 and CDR2: SQVTM, ANQGSEA. The CDR3, as DNA: TGCAGCGTTGCCCAAGAGACCCAGTACTTC. Amino acid sequence: CSVAQETQYF.

This clonotype was picked up a small number of times. The CDR3: CSARTLAGDPTDTQYF. In DNA form, the CDR3 reads TGCAGTGCTCGGACGTTAGCGGGAGATCCGACAGATACGCAGTATTTT. The chain uses TRBV20-1 and TRBJ2-3; TRBD2 matches 9 bases. V was pared by 5 bases and J by 3 bases, with 12 bases of the junction left unmatched. CDR1 and CDR2 from the germline V gene are DFQATT and SNEGSKA (reference sequence). The CDR3 consists of 16 residues.

This clonotype was seen many times. The chain uses TRBV29-1 and TRBJ2-1, with 10 bases lining up with TRBD1. The CDR3 is 13 residues long. Unmatched junction bases numbered 0, after V lost 0 bases and J lost 7 bases. Germline V gives CDR1 SQVTM, CDR2 ANQGSEA. The CDR3 loop reads CSVEEDRGNEQFF. In DNA form, the CDR3 reads TGCAGCGTTGAAGAGGACAGGGGGAATGAGCAGTTCTTC.

This clonotype showed up many times. The chain has TRBV7-2 and TRBJ1-5; no clear D. Trimming left V 5 bases short and J 6 bases short, with 17 bases between. CDR1 SGHTA and CDR2 FQGNSA come from the germline V gene. The CDR3 is made up of 15 amino acids. Here the CDR3 reads CASSRLAGAGQPQHF. CDR3 bases: TGTGCCAGCAGCCGTTTAGCGGGCGCCGGTCAGCCCCAGCATTTT.

The chain joins TRBV7-9 to TRBJ2-5; tentative D call: TRBD1 (5 bases). Trimming removed 7 bases from V and 5 bases from J, with 14 bases in between. The CDR3 consists of 13 residues. CDR1 and CDR2 from the germline V gene are SEHNR and FQNEAQ (reference sequence). In DNA, the CDR3 is TGTGCCAGCACCAGAACGAAGGGGGAGACCCAGTACTTC. Its protein is CASTRTKGETQYF.

This clonotype was picked up a small number of times. The junction and the germline gene differ at one end; a read error may be behind it. The J gene is TRBJ2-7, the V gene TRBV7-7; possible D gene TRBD2, 6 bases. Per the germline V gene, CDR1 is SSHAT and CDR2 is FNYEAQ (reference sequence). The length of the CDR3 is 16 residues. CDR3 DNA sequence: TGTGCTAGCAGCCCGTTCCCTCAGGGCGGGACCTACGAGCAGTACTTC. Translation: CASSPFPQGGTYEQYF.